A selection of T cell receptor beta chains follows, all from one sample in a study of T cells in Graves' hyperthyroidism and ophthalmopathy. TCRdb reanalysed the multiplex PCR reads using MiXCR and keeps one entry per CDR3 protein. The sample yields around 370,000 distinct CDR3 sequences, less than 20% seen once. The sequencing sample was made of blood. The receptors derive from a man aged 18-30 years with Graves' ophthalmopathy. Both conserved end residues are part of each CDR3. D genes are given only for firm matches. Clone size, where shown, is once, few, many, or a class for clones that have expanded.

CDR3 DNA | CDR3 protein | V gene | D gene | clone size | J gene
TGTGCCAGCACCCCCCACGGACGGCGTAACACTGAAGCTTTCTTT | CASTPHGRRNTEAFF | TRBV12-3/TRBV12-4 | . | . | TRBJ1-1
TGTGCCAGCAGCCTGGGGTTCTCACAGGTTAGCACAGATACGCAGTATTTT | CASSLGFSQVSTDTQYF | TRBV5-8 | . | few | TRBJ2-3
TGCGCCAGCAGCTGGACTAGCGGGGGGTTACAAGAGACCCAGTACTTC | CASSWTSGGLQETQYF | TRBV5-1 | TRBD2 | . | TRBJ2-5
TGCAGTGCCCAGAATAGACTAGCAGTATCGACAGATACGCAGTATTTT | CSAQNRLAVSTDTQYF | TRBV20-1 | TRBD2 | few | TRBJ2-3
TGTGCCAGCACCCGAAGAACTAGCGGGGGGGCGGGGTACAATGAGCAGTTCTTC | CASTRRTSGGAGYNEQFF | TRBV4-1 | TRBD2 | once | TRBJ2-1
TGCGCCAGCAGCTTCCCTAGCGCGGACAAGGATGAGCAGTTCTTC | CASSFPSADKDEQFF | TRBV5-1 | . | many | TRBJ2-1
TGCAGCGCCCGAAGTGGACGGAGTGGTGAGACCCAGTACTTC | CSARSGRSGETQYF | TRBV29-1 | . | few | TRBJ2-5
TGTGCCAGCTCCCCTAGGGAAAACCGGTGGACTGGAGCTTTCTTT | CASSPRENRWTGAFF | TRBV2 | . | . | TRBJ1-1
TGTGCCAGCAACGCTAATCGGGCGGGGGGGCGTGAGACCCAGTACTTC | CASNANRAGGRETQYF | TRBV12-3/TRBV12-4 | TRBD2 | few | TRBJ2-5
TGTGCCAGCAGTTTCGATCAGGGTCGGACTGAAGCTTTCTTT | CASSFDQGRTEAFF | TRBV12-3/TRBV12-4 | . | many | TRBJ1-1
TGTGCCAGCAGGAACACAATAAAGCTGAACACTGAAGCTTTCTTT | CASRNTIKLNTEAFF | TRBV27 | . | few | TRBJ1-1
TGTGCCAGCAGTTACTCTGGCAAGGTAGAGACCCAGTACTTC | CASSYSGKVETQYF | TRBV6-5 | . | . | TRBJ2-5
TGTGCCAGCAGTTTAGTATCAGGACAGGGGGCTTATTCACCCCTCCACTTT | CASSLVSGQGAYSPLHF | TRBV28 | TRBD1 | . | TRBJ1-6
TGTGCCAGCAGTTTATCTATCCCAGGCTACGAGCAGTACTTC | CASSLSIPGYEQYF | TRBV27 | . | . | TRBJ2-7
TGTGCCAGCTCACCACCTTTGGGGACAGGGGACTCCTACGAGCAGTACTTC | CASSPPLGTGDSYEQYF | TRBV2 | TRBD1 | few | TRBJ2-7
TGTGCCAGCTCACCCACAGGGGAAACCTACGAGCAGTACTTC | CASSPTGETYEQYF | TRBV18 | TRBD1 | . | TRBJ2-7
TGCAGTGCTAGTACGAGGGCAGGGGGCGGGGAGCTGTTTTTT | CSASTRAGGGELFF | TRBV20-1 | TRBD1 | few | TRBJ2-2
TGTGCCTCAGGGGGGGAGTTCTACGAGCAGTACTTC | CASGGEFYEQYF | TRBV2 | . | many | TRBJ2-7
TGTGCCAGCAGTCTATCACTAGCGGGGCCAGATACGCAGTATTTT | CASSLSLAGPDTQYF | TRBV27 | TRBD2 | . | TRBJ2-3
TGTGCCAGCAGTTTGAGGGGAGGGGGCACCGGGGAGCTGTTTTTT | CASSLRGGGTGELFF | TRBV12-3/TRBV12-4 | . | . | TRBJ2-2
TGCGCCAGCAGCCCGGAGGGCAATGAGCAGTTCTTC | CASSPEGNEQFF | TRBV4-1 | . | few | TRBJ2-1
TGCAGTGCCGTGGGGTCCTATGGCTACACCTTC | CSAVGSYGYTF | TRBV20-1 | . | few | TRBJ1-2
TGCGCCAGCAGCTCGAGAAAACAGGGGGCGGTATCTAATGAAAAACTGTTTTTT | CASSSRKQGAVSNEKLFF | TRBV5-1 | TRBD1 | . | TRBJ1-4
TGCGCCAGCAGGGGACAGCGCACTCCCGAAAATACGCAGTATTTT | CASRGQRTPENTQYF | TRBV5-1 | TRBD1 | few | TRBJ2-3
TGTGCCAGCAGCGTATCGGACAGCTCCTACAATGAGCAGTTCTTC | CASSVSDSSYNEQFF | TRBV9 | . | few | TRBJ2-1
TGCGCCAGCAGCCAGGACCCGGGGTCTGAAGCTTTCTTT | CASSQDPGSEAFF | TRBV5-1 | . | many | TRBJ1-1
TGTGCCAGCAGCTTGGGGCAGTTAGATGGCTACACCTTC | CASSLGQLDGYTF | TRBV7-9 | . | . | TRBJ1-2
TGTGCCAGCCGATCGGGACAGGGAGGTAATTCACCCCTCCACTTT | CASRSGQGGNSPLHF | TRBV12-3/TRBV12-4 | TRBD1 | . | TRBJ1-6
TGTGCCAGCAGTACGCGACAGGAGATTAGAAAGACCCAGTACTTC | CASSTRQEIRKTQYF | TRBV6-1 | . | few | TRBJ2-5
TGTGCCAGCAGCTCCTTGGGACTAGCGGGGGGGAGCACAGATACGCAGTATTTT | CASSSLGLAGGSTDTQYF | TRBV3-1 | TRBD2 | many | TRBJ2-3
TGTGCCAGCAGCCCCAACTCCGGGGTTAGAGAAAAACTGTTTTTT | CASSPNSGVREKLFF | TRBV7-3 | . | . | TRBJ1-4